These 9 T cell receptor beta chains share one sample of origin, sequenced in a study of blood T cell repertoires in COVID-19 (dated by TCRdb to about 2020). Receptor libraries were prepared by the immunoSEQ multiplex PCR assay. TCRdb obtained this table from immuneACCESS and retained in-frame rearrangements with V and J assigned. These tables miss some clones; where compared with another copy, unresolved V genes account for less than half of the shortfall, and the remainder is unexplained. The table for this sample lists roughly 100,000 clones; over 80% of them were counted only once. The ten largest clones represent approximately 2% of the sample. The sequencing sample was made of peripheral blood. Receptors were obtained from an older man with active or convalescent COVID-19.

The rearrangement links TRBV6-4 to TRBJ1-2; the D gene is possibly TRBD1 (5 bases). Trimming shortened V by 4 bases and J by 1 base, and 10 bases separated the two germline ends. The CDR3 has 14 residues. The germline V gene has CDR1 MRHNA and CDR2 SNTAGT. The CDR3 DNA is TGTGCCAGCAGTGCACAGGCTTTTAACTATGGCTACACCTTC. As protein: CASSAQAFNYGYTF.

The chain has TRBV28 and TRBJ2-3; 11 bases agree with TRBD2. J was trimmed by 8 bases and V by 5 bases; bases with no gene match: 12. In germline, CDR1 is MDHEN, CDR2 SYDVKM. The CDR3 spans 16 residues. CDR3 DNA sequence: TGTGCCAGCAGTGACAGACTAGCGGGGATCCTATTTACGCAGTATTTT. Its protein product is CASSDRLAGILFTQYF.

The chain recombines TRBV3-1 (or the pseudogene TRBV3-2) with TRBJ1-4; 8 positions agree with TRBD1. V dropped 4 bases and J dropped 8; count of bases not matched to a gene: 9. This CDR3 has 15 residues. Germline lookup yields CDR1 LGHDT and CDR2 YNNKEL (reference sequence). As DNA, the CDR3 is TGTGCCAGCAGCCTTGGACAGGGACGTTGGGAAAAACTGTTTTTT. Residues: CASSLGQGRWEKLFF.

The chain carries TRBV18 and TRBJ2-2; D may be TRBD2 (5 bases). The V gene lost 6 bases and the J gene lost 3 bases, with 8 bases spanning the gap. This CDR3 has 13 amino acids. The germline gives CDR1 KGHSH, CDR2 LQKENI. Here the CDR3 reads CASSPRDTGELFF. In DNA, the CDR3 is TGTGCCAGCTCTCCGCGGGACACCGGGGAGCTGTTTTTT.

This chain uses TRBV19 with TRBJ1-3; 10 bases agree with TRBD1. Germline V lookup: CDR1 LNHDA, CDR2 SQIVND (reference sequence). The CDR3 has 14 amino acids. V lost 8 bases, J lost 2 bases, and 3 bases stayed unmatched. The CDR3 DNA is TGTGCCAGTCGGGACAGGGGAACTGGAAACACCATATATTTT. It specifies CASRDRGTGNTIYF.

The rearrangement joins TRBV5-1 to TRBJ1-6; weak D call: TRBD1 (5 bases). The CDR3 extends over 19 amino acids. Trimming pared 0 bases from V and 0 bases from J, leaving 16 bases between. The germline V gene encodes CDR1 SGHRS and CDR2 YFSETQ. The CDR3 protein is CASSLAGGKENSYNSPLHF. For the CDR3, the DNA is TGCGCCAGCAGCTTGGCCGGGGGGAAGGAGAACTCCTATAATTCACCCCTCCACTTT.

This clone was seen once. The chain employs TRBV30 and TRBJ1-6; D gene uncertain. Trimming pared 4 bases from V and 5 bases from J, leaving 6 bases between. The CDR3 totals 12 residues. CDR1 and CDR2 from the germline V gene are GTSNPN and SVGIG (reference sequence). The CDR3, as DNA: TGTGCCTGGACAGGCAATAATTCACCCCTCCACTTT. This codes for CAWTGNNSPLHF.

The chain recombines TRBV7-2 with TRBJ2-3; TRBD2 might be the D (7 bases). V lost 1 base to trimming and J lost 2 bases, with 16 bases between them. The CDR3 is 17 residues long. Germline V lookup: CDR1 SGHTA, CDR2 FQGNSA. The CDR3 DNA is TGTGCCAGCAGCTTAGGGAGGGGGAGGGGTGTCACAGATACGCAGTATTTT. Translating it yields CASSLGRGRGVTDTQYF.

The gene calls are TRBV7-2 and TRBJ2-3, with D unclear. The germline V gene has CDR1 SGHTA and CDR2 FQGNSA. CDR3 length: 14 amino acids. Trimming took off 2 bases at V and 3 bases at J, with 9 bases between the two ends. The CDR3 spells CASSLKFNTDTQYF. Written as DNA, the CDR3 is TGTGCCAGCAGCTTAAAATTTAATACAGATACGCAGTATTTT.